This T cell receptor (beta chain) stems from a study of T-cell memory formation after mild COVID-19. This clonotype was seen more than once but under ten times. Trimming removed 7 bases at V and 4 bases at J, with 11 bases between. This CDR3 contains 12 residues. Germline V gene sequence: CDR1 SNHLY, CDR2 FYNNEI. TCRdb fed the 5' RACE reads into MiXCR, producing one record per CDR3 protein. The top ten hold 22% of the sample, which has about 310,000 distinct CDR3 sequences, roughly 15% seen once. This sequence joins TRBV2 and TRBJ2-7; no clear D gene. Sequenced: PBMCs or a T cell subset sorted from them (not recorded which). The receptor comes from a man aged 18 to 35 who had mild COVID-19 (a few samples of this study predate the infection). Cell type and time point are not known. Here the CDR3 reads CASTGDTYEQYF. As DNA, the CDR3 is TGTGCCAGCACAGGTGATACTTACGAGCAGTACTTC.